This TCR beta chain came from a study of blood T cell repertoires in COVID-19. Overall study: Sample material is recorded as cDNA or gDNA derived from T cells, B-cell-depleted T cells, or PBMCs.

The CDR3 contains 10 residues. Trimming stripped 7 bases from V and 5 bases from J, with 6 bases between. Germline V gene data show CDR1 as DFQATT and CDR2 as SNEGSKA (reference sequence). Authors' analysis steps: Amplification from reference gene primers served as the basis for estimated nucleated cell counts. Profiled with immunoSEQ multiplex PCR; TCRdb holds only in-frame clones, not every one. V, J and clone size are those of that table, while D and trimming were read from the DNA. The data contain about 90,000 clones, 90% of them singletons. The receptor was derived from a man aged 50 to 60 with acute or convalescent COVID-19. Sequences were obtained from peripheral blood. The rearrangement joins TRBV20-1 to TRBJ1-5; D might be TRBD1 (5 bases). CDR3 coding DNA: TGCAGTGTAGGGGATCAGCCCCAGCATTTT. Translation gives CSVGDQPQHF.